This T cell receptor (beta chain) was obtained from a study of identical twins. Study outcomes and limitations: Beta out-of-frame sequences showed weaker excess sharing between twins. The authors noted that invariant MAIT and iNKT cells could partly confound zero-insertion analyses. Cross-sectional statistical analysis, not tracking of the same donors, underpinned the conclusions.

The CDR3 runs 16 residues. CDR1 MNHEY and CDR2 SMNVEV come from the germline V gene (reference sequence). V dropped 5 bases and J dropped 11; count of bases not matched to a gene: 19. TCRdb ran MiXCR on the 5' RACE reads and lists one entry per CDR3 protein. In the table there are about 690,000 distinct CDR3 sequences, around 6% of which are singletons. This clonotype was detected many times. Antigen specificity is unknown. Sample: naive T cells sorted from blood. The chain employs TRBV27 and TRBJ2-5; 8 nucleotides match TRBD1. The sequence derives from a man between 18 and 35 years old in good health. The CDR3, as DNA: TGTGCCAGCAGTCCGCAGGGGGCGGATCGGATGTCGCATCAGTACTTC. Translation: CASSPQGADRMSHQYF.